What follows are 25 T cell receptor beta chains derived from one specimen sequenced in a study of CD8 T cells in ankylosing spondylitis (dated by TCRdb to the late 2010s). Receptors were amplified or captured by 5' RACE. Sequencing relied on an Illumina HiSeq 2500. Using fastp trimming at Q25 and MiXCR clonotype assembly, TCRdb reanalyzed the public sequencing data and kept in-frame beta chains. Records with the same CDR3 protein are collapsed into one entry carrying the most frequent genes and DNA. A total of tens of thousands of distinct CDR3 sequences appear in this sample, 10% of them only once. The ten most abundant clones make up 15% to 20% of the sample. The sequenced sample consisted of blood, either unsorted or a sorted T cell fraction (not recorded which). Every receptor here comes from a male donor with ankylosing spondylitis or in good health (not recorded which).

This clonotype was detected many times. The genes are TRBV14 and TRBJ2-7; D uncertain. The CDR3 is 13 amino acids. From germline, CDR1 is SGHDN and CDR2 FVKESK. Trimming took off 0 bases at V and 4 bases at J, with 7 bases between the two ends. This CDR3 reads CASSQDLGYEQYF. The CDR3 DNA follows: TGTGCCAGCAGCCAAGATCTAGGTTACGAGCAGTACTTC.

This clonotype is medium-sized within its sample. This chain connects TRBV29-1 to TRBJ2-7; TRBD2 agrees at 7 bases. Germline V gene sequence: CDR1 SQVTM, CDR2 ANQGSEA. This CDR3 comprises 13 residues. Trimming cost V 5 bases and J 2 bases; bases outside gene matches: 6. The CDR3 sequence: CSVRRGETYEQYF. CDR3 DNA sequence: TGCAGCGTTCGACGGGGGGAAACCTACGAGCAGTACTTC.

This clonotype was counted many times. The chain is built from TRBV6-6 and TRBJ1-1, with D tentatively TRBD1 (6 bases). The CDR3 has 12 residues. V lost 4 bases, J lost 7 bases, and 10 bases lay in between. Germline values: CDR1 MNHNY, CDR2 SVGAGI (reference sequence). The CDR3 loop is CASSSQGLEAFF. CDR3 nucleotides: TGTGCCAGCAGTTCACAGGGACTTGAAGCTTTCTTT.

This clonotype was recorded at least ten times. The V gene is TRBV27, the J gene TRBJ2-5, with 8 bases matching TRBD2. The length of the CDR3 is 15 residues. CDR1 is MNHEY, CDR2 SMNVEV, per germline (reference sequence). V was clipped by 3 bases and J by 5 bases; unmatched bases: 8. This CDR3 is CASSFRAGGLETQYF. In DNA, the CDR3 is TGTGCCAGCAGTTTCAGGGCGGGAGGTTTGGAGACCCAGTACTTC.

This clonotype occurred many times. The chain recombines TRBV11-2 with TRBJ2-1, with D possibly TRBD1 on 5 matching bases. The germline gives CDR1 SGHAT, CDR2 FQNNGV. Trimming took 0 bases from V and 0 from J, leaving 12 bases between them. This CDR3 is built from 17 residues. CDR3 in amino acids: CASSLEVGPYSYNEQFF. The CDR3 region has the DNA TGTGCCAGCAGCTTAGAGGTGGGGCCCTACTCCTACAATGAGCAGTTCTTC. The whole variable domain, filled in from reference TRBV11-2 and TRBJ2-1, reads EAGVAQSPRYKIIEKRQSVAFWCNPISGHATLYWYQQILGQGPKLLIQFQNNGVVDDSQLPKDRFSAERLKGVDSTLKIQPAKLEDSAVYLCASSLEVGPYSYNEQFFGPGTRLTVL.

This clonotype was detected many times. The chain has TRBV7-2 and TRBJ2-5; a possible D gene is TRBD2 (7 bases). CDR1 is SGHTA and CDR2 is FQGNSA in the germline V gene. This CDR3 comprises 15 residues. The V end lost 5 bases, the J end lost 5 bases, and 18 bases lay between the germline ends. The DNA of the CDR3 is TGTGCCAGCAGCCCCCTAGGGGGGGTGGGGGAGACCCAGTACTTC. Translated, it gives CASSPLGGVGETQYF. The whole variable domain, remainder taken from reference TRBV7-2 and TRBJ2-5, is GAGVSQSPSNKVTEKGKDVELRCDPISGHTALYWYRQSLGQGLEFLIYFQGNSAPDKSGLPSDRFSAERTGGSVSTLTIQRTQQEDSAVYLCASSPLGGVGETQYFGPGTRLLVL.

The chain uses TRBV20-1 and TRBJ1-4; 8 nucleotides agree with TRBD1. Germline values: CDR1 DFQATT, CDR2 SNEGSKA (reference sequence). This CDR3 is 12 amino acids long. The V and J ends lost 3 bases and 7 bases, in that order; junction bases with no gene match: 1. CDR3 coding DNA: TGCAGTGCTAGCAGGGGGCCTGAAAAACTGTTTTTT. It encodes CSASRGPEKLFF.

The chain links TRBV5-1 to TRBJ2-7; TRBD2 matches at 11 bases. This CDR3 has 16 residues. Trimming at V came to 3 bases and at J to 4 bases, leaving 9 bases not matched to a gene. Germline values: CDR1 SGHRS, CDR2 YFSETQ. The CDR3 DNA reads as TGCGCCAGCAGCTGGGGCTCTAGCGGGAGGTCTTACGAGCAGTACTTC. Translated: CASSWGSSGRSYEQYF.

The chain carries TRBV7-9 and TRBJ2-7; tentatively, D is TRBD1 (5 bases). The germline gives CDR1 SEHNR, CDR2 FQNEAQ (reference sequence). V dropped 5 bases and J dropped 3 bases, with 8 bases sitting between them. The CDR3 runs to 12 residues. As DNA, the CDR3 is TGTGCCAGCAGCCAGGACATCTACGAGCAGTACTTC. Protein sequence: CASSQDIYEQYF.

At least ten counts were recorded for this clonotype. The chain carries TRBV2 and TRBJ2-1; TRBD2 agrees at 12 bases. V dropped 9 bases and J dropped 9; count of bases not matched to a gene: 3. Per the germline V gene, CDR1 is SNHLY and CDR2 is FYNNEI. CDR3 length: 12 amino acids. CDR3 residues: CASQLAGGEQFF. As DNA, the CDR3 is TGTGCCAGTCAACTAGCGGGGGGTGAGCAGTTCTTC.

This clonotype was recorded at least ten times. This chain links TRBV5-1 with TRBJ2-2, with D perhaps TRBD2 (5 bases). This CDR3 is built from 14 residues. The germline CDR1 and CDR2 sequences are SGHRS and YFSETQ. V lost 2 bases, J lost 6 bases, and 11 bases lay in between. The CDR3 spells CASSFHGIAGELFF. CDR3 nucleotide sequence: TGCGCCAGCAGCTTCCACGGGATCGCCGGGGAGCTGTTTTTT.

This clonotype was found many times. The rearrangement uses TRBV3-1 and TRBJ2-7, with unresolved D. V lost 3 bases to trimming and J lost 7 bases, with 10 bases between them. The CDR3 runs to 12 residues. The germline CDR1 and CDR2 sequences are LGHDT and YNNKEL (reference sequence). The CDR3 coding sequence is TGTGCCAGCAGCCATCGACTGAGAGAGCAGTACTTC. Protein product: CASSHRLREQYF.

This clonotype was observed at least ten times. V usage is TRBV7-9 and J usage is TRBJ2-1; 8 positions agree with TRBD1. CDR1 and CDR2 from the germline V gene are SEHNR and FQNEAQ (reference sequence). This CDR3 comprises 14 residues. V trimming: 3 bases; J trimming: 6 bases; junction bases outside the gene matches: 4. CDR3 sequence reads: CASSFPGGFNEQFF. The CDR3 nucleotides are TGTGCCAGCAGCTTTCCAGGGGGCTTCAATGAGCAGTTCTTC. Full variable domain (outside the CDR3, taken from reference TRBV7-9 and TRBJ2-1): DTGVSQNPRHKITKRGQNVTFRCDPISEHNRLYWYRQTLGQGPEFLTYFQNEAQLEKSRLLSDRFSAERPKGSFSTLEIQRTEQGDSAMYLCASSFPGGFNEQFFGPGTRLTVL.

This clonotype has ten or more counts. The chain couples TRBV20-1 to TRBJ2-1; D is uncertain. This CDR3 contains 12 residues. Germline V gives CDR1 DFQATT, CDR2 SNEGSKA (reference sequence). The germline V and J ends were trimmed by 5 bases and 7 bases, with 12 bases remaining between them. The CDR3 DNA is TGCAGTGCTGCCGGGCCTCGTAATGAGCAGTTCTTC. This gives the protein CSAAGPRNEQFF.

This clonotype was found many times. This chain joins TRBV27 and TRBJ2-3; D is uncertain. Trimming pared 3 bases from V and 3 bases from J, leaving 13 bases between. The CDR3 contains 15 residues. CDR1 is MNHEY and CDR2 is SMNVEV in the germline V gene (reference sequence). CDR3 DNA sequence: TGTGCCAGCAGTTTTCAAAGGGTTGGGACAGATACGCAGTATTTT. The encoded protein is CASSFQRVGTDTQYF.

The V gene is TRBV7-6, the J gene TRBJ2-5, with D possibly matching TRBD1 (5 bases). Trimming cost V 8 bases and J 2 bases, with 9 bases left between them. CDR3 length: 12 residues. Looked up from germline, CDR1 is SGHVS and CDR2 is FNYEAQ. CDR3 in DNA: TGTGCCAGCGGCCCAGGGCAAGAGACCCAGTACTTC. Its protein is CASGPGQETQYF. The whole variable domain, remainder taken from reference TRBV7-6 and TRBJ2-5, is GAGVSQSPRYKVTKRGQDVALRCDPISGHVSLYWYRQALGQGPEFLTYFNYEAQQDKSGLPNDRFSAERPEGSISTLTIQRTEQRDSAMYRCASGPGQETQYFGPGTRLLVL.

This clonotype was counted ten times or more. The gene calls are TRBV7-2 and TRBJ1-4; D not resolved. This CDR3 has 15 amino acids. The V and J ends lost 1 base and 8 bases respectively, with 14 bases between them. The V gene's germline CDR1 is SGHTA and CDR2 FQGNSA. The DNA of the CDR3 is TGTGCCAGCAGCTTAGAATCTGTGGCGACGGAAAAACTGTTTTTT. This codes for CASSLESVATEKLFF.

In its sample, this clonotype was seen many times. This sequence joins TRBV6-6 and TRBJ2-1; D remains unclear. CDR3 size: 11 residues. V lost 7 bases and J lost 8, with 9 bases in between. Germline lookup yields CDR1 MNHNY and CDR2 SVGAGI (reference sequence). The CDR3 protein is CASTLVDEQFF. The CDR3 DNA is TGTGCCAGCACCCTAGTAGATGAGCAGTTCTTC.

CDR3: CASSSGQGNINNEQFF. The CDR3 DNA is TGTGCCAGCAGCTCTGGACAGGGCAATATTAACAATGAGCAGTTCTTC. V gene TRBV11-3 combines with J gene TRBJ2-1; 8 bases are a match to TRBD1. The germline CDR1 and CDR2 sequences are SGHNT and YENEEA. Trimming removed 4 bases from V and 5 bases from J; junction bases left unmatched: 10. The CDR3 contains 16 residues.

This clonotype is judged medium-sized (0.01 to 0.1%). The chain carries TRBV5-1 and TRBJ2-3; D is possibly TRBD1 or TRBD2 (5 bases each). V dropped 3 bases and J dropped 0 bases, with 11 bases sitting between them. Looked up from germline, CDR1 is SGHRS and CDR2 is YFSETQ. There are 15 residues in the CDR3. This CDR3 reads CASSWGRDSTDTQYF. The DNA for the CDR3 is TGCGCCAGCAGCTGGGGACGGGACAGCACAGATACGCAGTATTTT.

This clonotype appeared many times. The chain employs TRBV5-1 and TRBJ2-7; 7 positions agree with TRBD2. Germline lookup yields CDR1 SGHRS and CDR2 YFSETQ. The CDR3 consists of 15 residues. V was clipped by 0 bases and J by 3 bases; unmatched bases: 6. CDR3 in amino acids: CASSLAGGLFYEQYF. The DNA for the CDR3 is TGCGCCAGCAGCTTGGCGGGAGGCCTGTTCTACGAGCAGTACTTC.

This clonotype was observed at least ten times. The rearrangement links TRBV11-3 to TRBJ2-3; no firm D call. The V gene's germline CDR1 is SGHNT and CDR2 YENEEA. The CDR3 covers 12 residues. Trimming stripped 6 bases from V and 5 bases from J, with 9 bases between. CDR3 in DNA: TGTGCCAGCAGTCTAGTCCAAGATACGCAGTATTTT. This translates into CASSLVQDTQYF. The full variable domain, rest sourced from reference TRBV11-3 and TRBJ2-3, is EAGVVQSPRYKIIEKKQPVAFWCNPISGHNTLYWYLQNLGQGPELLIRYENEEAVDDSQLPKDRFSAERLKGVDSTLKIQPAELGDSAVYLCASSLVQDTQYFGPGTRLTVL.

This clonotype was picked up many times. The CDR3 DNA reads TGTGCCAGCAGTTACTCTACCCTGAGGACTAGCTTTTACACCGGGGAGCTGTTTTTT. Translating gives CASSYSTLRTSFYTGELFF. This chain connects TRBV6-5 to TRBJ2-2; 8 nucleotides match TRBD2. The CDR3 is made up of 19 amino acids. Looked up from germline, CDR1 is MNHEY and CDR2 is SVGAGI. After removal of 0 bases from V and 3 bases from J, the junction contained 12 bases not matched to a gene.

This clonotype was seen ten or more times. The chain combines TRBV12-3 or TRBV12-4 with TRBJ2-7; a possible D gene is TRBD2 (6 bases). Trimming removed 5 bases from V and 2 bases from J, with 16 bases in between. This CDR3 is 15 amino acids long. The CDR3, as DNA: TGTGCCAGCAGTCCACGCGCTAGCGAAGCCTACGAGCAGTACTTC. Translation gives CASSPRASEAYEQYF.

J is TRBJ2-7 and V is TRBV9; tentative D call: TRBD2 (6 bases). V was pared by 4 bases and J by 9 bases, with 23 bases between. The CDR3 has 15 amino acids. The V gene's germline CDR1 is SGDLS and CDR2 YYNGEE. The DNA for the CDR3 is TGTGCCAGCAGCCGCGAGGGACTCCCCAACGAAGGGCAGTACTTC. This encodes CASSREGLPNEGQYF.